This T cell receptor (beta chain) was recorded in a study of T cells in Graves' hyperthyroidism and ophthalmopathy (dated 2019 in TCRdb). About the full investigation: Peripheral blood samples were taken at the time of initial diagnosis, prior to any treatment. In addition, the study compared T-cell repertoires in thyroid tissue and in blood from roughly six Graves' hyperthyroidism patients. The paper describes TCR Vbeta CDR3 sequencing of around 140 peripheral blood samples, made up of some 40 ophthalmopathy patients, 70 to 75 hyperthyroidism patients and roughly 17 progressor patients. The 100 or so discovery patients were randomly split 7:3 into training and test sets. Once sampling was done, hyperthyroidism patients were given methimazole at a starting dose of 30 mg daily, whereas ophthalmopathy patients were given high-dose intravenous methylprednisolone. Whether ophthalmopathy could be predicted prospectively was tested in an independent validation cohort made up of under 20 hyperthyroidism patients plus 17 patients who later progressed to ophthalmopathy. TCR V-J signatures able to tell the groups apart were searched for in a discovery cohort of 100 patients, of whom about 40 had Graves' ophthalmopathy and about 55 had stable Graves' hyperthyroidism.

This clonotype was seen at least ten times. The antigen it recognizes is unknown. There are no base qualities to consult, and no much larger clone falls within one base. Hyperthyroidism patients were newly diagnosed, had a disease duration of under 2 months, and were aged 18 to 65 years. The study excluded patients with uncontrolled infections, other autoimmune diseases, pregnancy or lactation. Diagnoses relied on clinical symptoms, serum thyroxine and TRAb, thyroid ultrasound and orbital computed tomography. Blood from progressor patients was collected at the time of first diagnosis with hyperthyroidism, before any ophthalmopathy symptoms had appeared. PBMCs were separated from about 10 ml of fresh peripheral blood using Ficoll-Paque density gradient centrifugation. Progressor patients were defined as those initially diagnosed with Graves' hyperthyroidism in whom ophthalmopathy developed during follow-up. Total RNA was extracted with Trizol reagent, and quality was checked on an Agilent 2100 Bioanalyzer.

TCR beta CDR3 regions were amplified from RNA transcripts. A first-round RT-PCR of the TCR CDR3 used the HTBI primer set with the Qiagen OneStep RT-PCR kit. Libraries were constructed in a second round of multiplex PCR, after which size selection and purification were carried out. The libraries were sequenced on an Illumina HiSeq2000 using paired-end 100 bp reads. The study's own analysis went as follows. SOAPnuke was used to process the raw data, with reads discarded if the reads contained adapters or uncalled bases, had a mean Phred below 15, or lacked an exact constant-primer or identifier match. COPE v1.2.5 was used to merge the high-quality paired reads, and each unique nucleotide sequence was defined as a clonotype. MiTCR v1.1 was used to align the clonotypes against IMGT TRBV, TRBD and TRBJ reference segments. The analysis was restricted to V-J combinations with a frequency above 0.0001, which together covered 99% to 99.2% of the repertoires. A TCS score was defined as the ratio between F50 (clonal expansion) and ExV (chaos), using BLOSUM62-based TCRdist between CDR3 peptides within each V-J. Welch's t-statistics and random forest reduced roughly 530 V-J features to 10 to 15, which were used in a naive Bayes classifier (R e1071). Using fastp trimming at Q25 and MiXCR clonotype assembly, TCRdb reanalyzed the public sequencing data and kept in-frame beta chains. Under each unique CDR3 protein, matching rows form one entry showing the most common genes and DNA. For this entry, the V and J calls and clone size follow TCRdb and not the study's own pipeline. Counted in this sample were 350,000 to 450,000 distinct CDR3 sequences; about a sixth of them appeared once. Approximately 30% of the sample is in the top ten clones.

The germline V gene sets CDR1 to SGHRS and CDR2 to YFSETQ. Reading from cysteine to phenylalanine, the CDR3 counts 12 amino acids. The DNA shown is the 36-base CDR3, in frame from base 1. V and J are truncated by 2 bases and 9 bases respectively, leaving an intervening sequence of 9 bases. Beyond this particular receptor, the publication reports: No statistical method was used to set the sample size in advance, and investigators knew the group allocation. In validation, the model predicted progression to ophthalmopathy with roughly 70% sensitivity and 72% to 85% specificity, a median of approximately 6.5 months before onset. A model built on a 13 V-J signature distinguished ophthalmopathy from stable hyperthyroidism, reaching roughly 88% sensitivity and about 81% specificity in cross-validation and 80%/75% in testing. Most expanded thyroid clonotypes (frequency above 0.001) were also found in blood, which suggests that blood repertoires may mirror thyroid immune responses.

This chain is built from TRBV5-1 and TRBJ2-1; tentative D gene TRBD2, with 6 bases matching. The sample consisted of blood. The sequence came from a woman under 40 with Graves' hyperthyroidism that later progressed to Graves' ophthalmopathy. The CDR3 region reads CASSFRGTEQFF. The nucleotide sequence is TGCGCCAGCAGCTTTCGGGGGACTGAGCAGTTCTTC.